A selection of T cell receptor beta chains follows, all from one sample in a study of blood T cell repertoires in COVID-19. The assay was immunoSEQ multiplex PCR, and TCRdb's table has in-frame clones only and misses some. The sample contains approximately 230,000 clones, roughly 79% of which appear only once. The sequencing sample was made of PBMCs or T cells enriched from blood (not recorded which). The receptor source for this set is a man aged 40-50 years who had recovered from COVID-19. Each CDR3 is given with its conserved first and last residue. The D gene is left open where the match is weak. The size of a clone is reported for some rows only, either as once, few or many, or as a class for expanded clones.

d_call: TRBD2
j_call: TRBJ2-6
clone_size: once
v_call: TRBV4-2
cdr3_nt: TGTGCCAGCAGCCAAGATGGTCTAGCGGGATATGGGGCCAACGTCCTGACTTTC
cdr3_aa: CASSQDGLAGYGANVLTF

d_call: TRBD1
j_call: TRBJ1-1
clone_size: NA
v_call: TRBV27
cdr3_nt: TGTGCCAGCAGACTTCTAGGGGGCTTGCGCACTGAAGCTTTCTTT
cdr3_aa: CASRLLGGLRTEAFF

d_call: NA
j_call: TRBJ1-2
clone_size: few
v_call: TRBV29-1
cdr3_nt: TGCAGCGTTGAAACTTCTCGTAACTATGGCTACACCTTC
cdr3_aa: CSVETSRNYGYTF

d_call: NA
j_call: TRBJ1-2
clone_size: NA
v_call: TRBV7-2
cdr3_nt: TGTGCCAGCAGCGCCCAGACTTCTACGGGCTATGGCTACACCTTC
cdr3_aa: CASSAQTSTGYGYTF

d_call: NA
j_call: TRBJ2-7
clone_size: NA
v_call: TRBV2
cdr3_nt: TGTGCCAGCACGGGGGATACAAGGGACGAGCAGTACTTC
cdr3_aa: CASTGDTRDEQYF

d_call: NA
j_call: TRBJ1-5
clone_size: NA
v_call: TRBV15
cdr3_nt: TGTGCCACCAGCAGAGACCGGAGTCCGGGGGCCCAGCATTTT
cdr3_aa: CATSRDRSPGAQHF

d_call: TRBD1
j_call: TRBJ1-5
clone_size: NA
v_call: TRBV20-1
cdr3_nt: TGCAGTGCTAGTATTGGACAGGGGGGGAATCAGCCCCAGCATTTT
cdr3_aa: CSASIGQGGNQPQHF

d_call: NA
j_call: TRBJ1-1
clone_size: NA
v_call: TRBV18
cdr3_nt: TGTGCCAGCTCACCCCAGGGATCTGGGATGAACACTGAAGCTTTCTTT
cdr3_aa: CASSPQGSGMNTEAFF

d_call: NA
j_call: TRBJ1-5
clone_size: NA
v_call: TRBV3-1/TRBV3-2
cdr3_nt: TGTGCCAGCAGCCTAGGGGGGGCGCCGGGCAATCAGCCCCAGCATTTT
cdr3_aa: CASSLGGAPGNQPQHF

d_call: TRBD2
j_call: TRBJ2-3
clone_size: NA
v_call: TRBV5-1
cdr3_nt: TGCGCCAGCATGCTAGCGGGAGGGGGCCCAGATACGCAGTATTTT
cdr3_aa: CASMLAGGGPDTQYF

d_call: NA
j_call: TRBJ2-3
clone_size: NA
v_call: TRBV3-1/TRBV3-2
cdr3_nt: TGTGCCAGCAGCTCGGGGTACACAGATACGCAGTATTTT
cdr3_aa: CASSSGYTDTQYF

d_call: NA
j_call: TRBJ1-2
clone_size: NA
v_call: TRBV4-1
cdr3_nt: TGCGCCAGCAGCCAAGATTTTGACAGGACCATCTATGGCTACACCTTC
cdr3_aa: CASSQDFDRTIYGYTF

d_call: TRBD2
j_call: TRBJ2-1
clone_size: NA
v_call: TRBV7-9
cdr3_nt: TGTGCCAGCGACCTTAAGACTAGCGGAGACAATGAGCAGTTCTTC
cdr3_aa: CASDLKTSGDNEQFF

d_call: TRBD2
j_call: TRBJ2-1
clone_size: NA
v_call: TRBV15
cdr3_nt: TGTGCCACCAGCAGAGATCTCGTGGGGAGCGGGAGGAAGCAGTTCTTC
cdr3_aa: CATSRDLVGSGRKQFF

d_call: NA
j_call: TRBJ1-1
clone_size: NA
v_call: TRBV15
cdr3_nt: TGTGCCACCAGTATAGTGAACACTGAAGCTTTCTTT
cdr3_aa: CATSIVNTEAFF

d_call: TRBD1
j_call: TRBJ2-7
clone_size: NA
v_call: TRBV10-2
cdr3_nt: TGCGCCAGCAGTCCGGGACAGGGCCCCTACGAGCAGTACTTC
cdr3_aa: CASSPGQGPYEQYF

d_call: TRBD2
j_call: TRBJ2-1
clone_size: NA
v_call: TRBV7-9
cdr3_nt: TGTGCCAGTAAGCAGCGGGAGAGGGTTGAGCAGTTCTTC
cdr3_aa: CASKQRERVEQFF

d_call: NA
j_call: TRBJ1-5
clone_size: few
v_call: TRBV29-1
cdr3_nt: TGCAGCGTTACGGGTAATGGCAATCAGCCCCAGCATTTT
cdr3_aa: CSVTGNGNQPQHF

d_call: NA
j_call: TRBJ1-5
clone_size: few
v_call: TRBV5-5
cdr3_nt: TGTGCCAGCAGCTTGTGGGGGGAGGGGAGTCAGCCCCAGCATTTT
cdr3_aa: CASSLWGEGSQPQHF

d_call: TRBD1
j_call: TRBJ2-5
clone_size: NA
v_call: TRBV5-1
cdr3_nt: TGCGCCAGCAGCCCGGCAGCCAGGGGGACCCAAGAGACCCAGTACTTC
cdr3_aa: CASSPAARGTQETQYF

d_call: NA
j_call: TRBJ1-1
clone_size: NA
v_call: TRBV7-3
cdr3_nt: TGTGCCAGCAGCTTAGGTCACAAGAACACTGAAGCTTTCTTT
cdr3_aa: CASSLGHKNTEAFF

d_call: NA
j_call: TRBJ2-7
clone_size: NA
v_call: TRBV29-1
cdr3_nt: TGCAGCGTTGAGTTACAGGGTGGCGAGCAGTACTTC
cdr3_aa: CSVELQGGEQYF

d_call: TRBD2
j_call: TRBJ2-3
clone_size: few
v_call: TRBV9
cdr3_nt: TGTGCCAGCAGCGTAGGACTAGCGGGCACAGATACGCAGTATTTT
cdr3_aa: CASSVGLAGTDTQYF

d_call: TRBD2
j_call: TRBJ2-1
clone_size: NA
v_call: TRBV11-2
cdr3_nt: TGTGCCAGCAGCCAGCGGGGGGGGGACAATGAGCAGTTCTTC
cdr3_aa: CASSQRGGDNEQFF

d_call: TRBD1
j_call: TRBJ1-2
clone_size: NA
v_call: TRBV28
cdr3_nt: TGTGCCAGCAGTCCGGGACAGGGGACCGGGGGCTACACCTTC
cdr3_aa: CASSPGQGTGGYTF

d_call: TRBD2
j_call: TRBJ2-3
clone_size: NA
v_call: TRBV4-2
cdr3_nt: TGTGCCAGCAGCCAAGCCGGTCCTAGGGCGGGGGGGGGCACAGATACGCAGTATTTT
cdr3_aa: CASSQAGPRAGGGTDTQYF

d_call: NA
j_call: TRBJ1-2
clone_size: NA
v_call: TRBV4-2
cdr3_nt: TGTGCCAGCAGCCAAGTACCCCTGGACAGACAGTATGGCTACACCTTC
cdr3_aa: CASSQVPLDRQYGYTF

d_call: TRBD2
j_call: TRBJ2-1
clone_size: NA
v_call: TRBV6-1
cdr3_nt: TGTGCCAGCAGTGAGACTAGCGGCGGTCTCCAGCAGTTCTTC
cdr3_aa: CASSETSGGLQQFF

d_call: NA
j_call: TRBJ2-7
clone_size: NA
v_call: TRBV7-9
cdr3_nt: TGTGCCAGCAGCCCGCTGACAGGTTCCGAGCAGTACTTC
cdr3_aa: CASSPLTGSEQYF

d_call: TRBD2
j_call: TRBJ2-3
clone_size: once
v_call: TRBV4-2
cdr3_nt: TGTGCCAGCAGCAAAGCCGGGGGGGGTATTACGGATACGCAGTATTTT
cdr3_aa: CASSKAGGGITDTQYF

d_call: TRBD1
j_call: TRBJ2-7
clone_size: few
v_call: TRBV11-2
cdr3_nt: TGTGCCAGCAGCTTAGTGAGGACAGGGGGCCGCGAGCAGTACTTC
cdr3_aa: CASSLVRTGGREQYF

d_call: TRBD1
j_call: TRBJ2-1
clone_size: NA
v_call: TRBV7-3
cdr3_nt: TGTGCCAGCAGCTTTACAGGGGACTCCTACAATGAGCAGTTCTTC
cdr3_aa: CASSFTGDSYNEQFF

d_call: NA
j_call: TRBJ1-2
clone_size: once
v_call: TRBV28
cdr3_nt: TGTGCCAGCAGTTTCCTGTCGGGCGCGGGCGGCTACACCTTC
cdr3_aa: CASSFLSGAGGYTF

d_call: TRBD2
j_call: TRBJ2-1
clone_size: NA
v_call: TRBV6-4
cdr3_nt: TGTGCCAGCAGTGGCCTAGCGGGACGGCTGGGTGAGCAGTTCTTC
cdr3_aa: CASSGLAGRLGEQFF

d_call: NA
j_call: TRBJ1-4
clone_size: NA
v_call: TRBV7-9
cdr3_nt: TGTGCCAGCAGCTTATGGGGCGCGGACGAAAAACTGTTTTTT
cdr3_aa: CASSLWGADEKLFF

d_call: NA
j_call: TRBJ2-3
clone_size: NA
v_call: TRBV5-4
cdr3_nt: TGTGCCAGCAGCCCCTTTCCCGGCACAGATACGCAGTATTTT
cdr3_aa: CASSPFPGTDTQYF

d_call: NA
j_call: TRBJ1-1
clone_size: NA
v_call: TRBV4-2
cdr3_nt: TGTGCCAGCAGCCAAGGGTCTACTAGGGCCGCGCGAAACACTGAAGCTTTCTTT
cdr3_aa: CASSQGSTRAARNTEAFF

d_call: NA
j_call: TRBJ2-5
clone_size: NA
v_call: TRBV4-1
cdr3_nt: TGCGCCAGCAGCCTTAACCGACAGAGCCTTATTAGGGAGACCCAGTACTTC
cdr3_aa: CASSLNRQSLIRETQYF

d_call: TRBD2
j_call: TRBJ2-7
clone_size: NA
v_call: TRBV28
cdr3_nt: TGTGCCAGCAGTTTAGTGGCGGGAGCGGGCTACGAGCAGTACTTC
cdr3_aa: CASSLVAGAGYEQYF

d_call: TRBD1
j_call: TRBJ1-2
clone_size: NA
v_call: TRBV11-2
cdr3_nt: TGTGCCAGCAGCCCTAACGCCGACAGGGGCTGGGGCTACACCTTC
cdr3_aa: CASSPNADRGWGYTF

d_call: NA
j_call: TRBJ2-1
clone_size: NA
v_call: TRBV2
cdr3_nt: TGTGCCAGCGGGGGGAGATCCTACAATGAGCAGTTCTTC
cdr3_aa: CASGGRSYNEQFF

d_call: NA
j_call: TRBJ2-1
clone_size: few
v_call: TRBV7-8
cdr3_nt: TGTGCCAGCAGCTTATCCTTTAGCAGTTACTGGTTCTTC
cdr3_aa: CASSLSFSSYWFF

d_call: NA
j_call: TRBJ1-1
clone_size: once
v_call: TRBV29-1
cdr3_nt: TGCAGCGCCGTGGGGAGGAACACTGAAGCTTTCTTT
cdr3_aa: CSAVGRNTEAFF

d_call: TRBD2
j_call: TRBJ2-2
clone_size: NA
v_call: TRBV24-1
cdr3_nt: TGTGCCACCAGTGATCTCCGGGGGGAAGAGGGGAGCGGGGAGCTGTTTTTT
cdr3_aa: CATSDLRGEEGSGELFF

d_call: TRBD1
j_call: TRBJ1-2
clone_size: few
v_call: TRBV7-3
cdr3_nt: TGTGCCAGCAGCCCAACTACAGGGGGCGCAGATGGCTACACCTTC
cdr3_aa: CASSPTTGGADGYTF

d_call: NA
j_call: TRBJ2-7
clone_size: NA
v_call: TRBV7-9
cdr3_nt: TGTGCCAGCAGCTTCGCCGCGTACGAGCAGTACTTC
cdr3_aa: CASSFAAYEQYF

d_call: TRBD1
j_call: TRBJ2-7
clone_size: NA
v_call: TRBV10-2
cdr3_nt: TGCGCCAGCAGCGGGGACAGGGGGCTCCGCAATCGGTACTTC
cdr3_aa: CASSGDRGLRNRYF

d_call: NA
j_call: TRBJ2-6
clone_size: NA
v_call: TRBV7-8
cdr3_nt: TGTGCCAGCAGCTTAGTTTCAGGGGCTGGGGCCAACGTCCTGACTTTC
cdr3_aa: CASSLVSGAGANVLTF

d_call: NA
j_call: TRBJ1-2
clone_size: NA
v_call: TRBV30
cdr3_nt: TGTGCCTGGAGTGTCGAAAGGGGAGGATATGGCTACACCTTC
cdr3_aa: CAWSVERGGYGYTF

d_call: TRBD2
j_call: TRBJ2-1
clone_size: NA
v_call: TRBV5-1
cdr3_nt: TGCGCCAGCAGCTTGGGTAGCGGGGACGAGCAGTTCTTC
cdr3_aa: CASSLGSGDEQFF

d_call: TRBD2
j_call: TRBJ2-1
clone_size: NA
v_call: TRBV24-1
cdr3_nt: TGTGCCACCAGTGGTTCTAGCGGGAGGACCTACAATGAGCAGTTCTTC
cdr3_aa: CATSGSSGRTYNEQFF

d_call: NA
j_call: TRBJ2-3
clone_size: once
v_call: TRBV2
cdr3_nt: TGTGCCAGCTCCCAGGAGGGCCAGGGAGATACGCAGTATTTT
cdr3_aa: CASSQEGQGDTQYF

d_call: TRBD1
j_call: TRBJ1-2
clone_size: NA
v_call: TRBV7-9
cdr3_nt: TGTGCCAGCAGCCCTGACAGGGTTGGTGGCTACACCTTC
cdr3_aa: CASSPDRVGGYTF